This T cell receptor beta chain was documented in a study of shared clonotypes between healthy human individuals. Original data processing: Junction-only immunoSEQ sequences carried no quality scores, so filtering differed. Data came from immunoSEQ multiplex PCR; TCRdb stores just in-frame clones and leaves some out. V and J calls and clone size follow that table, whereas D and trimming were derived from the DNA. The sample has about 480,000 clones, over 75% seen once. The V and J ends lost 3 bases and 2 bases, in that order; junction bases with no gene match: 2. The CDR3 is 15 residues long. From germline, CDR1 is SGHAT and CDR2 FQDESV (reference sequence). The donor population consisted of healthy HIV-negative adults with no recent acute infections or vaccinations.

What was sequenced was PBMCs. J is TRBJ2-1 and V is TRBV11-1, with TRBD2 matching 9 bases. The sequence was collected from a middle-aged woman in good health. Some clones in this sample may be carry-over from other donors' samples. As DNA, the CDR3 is TGTGCCAGCAGCTTTGAGCGGGAGGCCTACAATGAGCAGTTCTTC. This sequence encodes CASSFEREAYNEQFF. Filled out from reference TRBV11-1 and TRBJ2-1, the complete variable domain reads EAEVAQSPRYKITEKSQAVAFWCDPISGHATLYWYRQILGQGPELLVQFQDESVVDDSQLPKDRFSAERLKGVDSTLKIQPAELGDSAMYLCASSFEREAYNEQFFGPGTRLTVL.